The rows below give T cell receptor beta chains drawn from one sample of a study of cytomegalovirus exposure and HLA in healthy donors. Sequencing was performed with immunoSEQ multiplex PCR; in TCRdb, only in-frame clones are kept and a portion is missing. This table holds some 160,000 clones, over 70% found once. The sample comprised PBMCs. These receptors came from a woman aged 25 to 45 in good health and CMV-seronegative. Both conserved end residues are part of each CDR3. D genes are given only for firm matches. Size values are once, few and many counts, or a class for expanded clones, and some rows have none.

cdr3_aa,cdr3_nt,clone_size,j_call,d_call,v_call
CASSSQGAGDTQYF,TGCGCCAGCAGCTCGCAGGGGGCGGGAGATACGCAGTATTTT,few,TRBJ2-3,TRBD1,TRBV5-1
CASSQDPVGGYNEQFF,TGCGCCAGCAGCCAAGATCCTGTCGGGGGGTACAATGAGCAGTTCTTC,few,TRBJ2-1,TRBD2,TRBV4-1
CASSRTGGGGLTEAFF,TGTGCCAGCAGTCGGACAGGGGGCGGAGGGTTGACTGAAGCTTTCTTT,-,TRBJ1-1,TRBD1,TRBV2
CSVTPGQGAGGTIYF,TGCAGCGTTACCCCGGGACAGGGGGCCGGAGGCACCATATATTTT,-,TRBJ1-3,TRBD1,TRBV29-1
CSVGRDFGEQFF,TGCAGCGTTGGACGGGACTTCGGTGAGCAGTTCTTC,-,TRBJ2-1,-,TRBV29-1
CASSPLTSRGTGELFF,TGCGCCAGCAGCCCTCTTACTAGCCGGGGAACCGGGGAGCTGTTTTTT,once,TRBJ2-2,-,TRBV4-1
CASSPCAGKLNTIYF,TGCGCCAGCTCACCCTGTGCCGGGAAATTAAACACCATATATTTT,-,TRBJ1-3,-,TRBV10-1
CASTLRQGTEAFF,TGCGCCAGCACCCTTAGGCAGGGGACTGAAGCTTTCTTT,-,TRBJ1-1,-,TRBV23-1
CASTPGTGEQGVYTF,TGTGCCAGCACCCCCGGGACAGGGGAACAAGGAGTCTACACCTTC,-,TRBJ1-2,TRBD1,TRBV28
CASSYGGANEQFF,TGTGCCAGCAGTTATGGGGGGGCCAATGAGCAGTTCTTC,-,TRBJ2-1,-,TRBV6-5
CASSVHRDPFYEQYF,TGTGCCAGCAGCGTGCACAGGGATCCCTTCTACGAGCAGTACTTC,-,TRBJ2-7,-,TRBV11-2
CASSEATWATEAFF,TGTGCCAGCAGTGAAGCCACCTGGGCTACTGAAGCTTTCTTT,-,TRBJ1-1,-,TRBV2
CASSQRGGSGYSNQPQHF,TGCGCCAGCAGCCAGAGGGGGGGGTCTGGCTATAGCAATCAGCCCCAGCATTTT,-,TRBJ1-5,-,TRBV4-1
CASSPNWGTSGITDTQYF,TGTGCCAGCAGTCCAAACTGGGGGACTAGCGGCATCACAGATACGCAGTATTTT,-,TRBJ2-3,TRBD2,TRBV2
CASREELSHTGELFF,TGTGCCAGCAGGGAGGAACTCTCGCACACCGGGGAGCTGTTTTTT,-,TRBJ2-2,-,TRBV2
CASSLDRNTEAFF,TGCGCCAGCAGTCTTGACAGGAACACTGAAGCTTTCTTT,-,TRBJ1-1,-,TRBV5-1
CASTARGDTQYF,TGTGCCAGCACCGCGCGGGGAGATACGCAGTATTTT,-,TRBJ2-3,-,TRBV5-5
CASSLVRGEGYGYTF,TGTGCCAGCAGCTTAGTCCGGGGGGAAGGCTATGGCTACACCTTC,-,TRBJ1-2,-,TRBV11-2
CASSLEAGGKADTQYF,TGTGCCAGCAGCTTGGAGGCGGGGGGGAAGGCAGATACGCAGTATTTT,-,TRBJ2-3,TRBD2,TRBV5-6
CASSSGRTSTDTQYF,TGTGCCAGCAGTTCCGGACGGACTAGCACAGATACGCAGTATTTT,-,TRBJ2-3,-,TRBV6-1
CASSLGDRKETQYF,TGCGCCAGCAGCCTCGGGGACAGAAAAGAGACCCAGTACTTC,-,TRBJ2-5,TRBD1,TRBV5-1
CASSILPSDTQYF,TGTGCCAGCAGCATACTCCCCTCAGATACGCAGTATTTT,few,TRBJ2-3,-,TRBV7-6